Here is one T cell receptor beta chain with its context. This could be a read error, since a much larger clone is one nucleotide away. The sample originates from a study of shared clonotypes between healthy human individuals. The CDR3 has 13 residues. The germline gives CDR1 MNHNS, CDR2 SASEGT. V was clipped by 1 base and J by 13 bases, with 11 bases between them. Genomic DNA of each subset was evenly split across several immunoSEQ plates. Data came from immunoSEQ multiplex PCR; TCRdb stores just in-frame clones and leaves some out. The sample shows a few hundred thousand clones, roughly 79% of them seen only once.

The chain combines TRBV6-1 with TRBJ1-6; tentative D call: TRBD1 (6 bases). Sample: PBMCs. The source of this sequence is a woman in her thirties or forties in good health. Some clones in this sample may be carry-over from other donors' samples. The CDR3 coding sequence is TGTGCCAGCAGTGAAGTTTCAGGGGACCCCCTCCACTTT. It yields the protein CASSEVSGDPLHF.